This T cell receptor beta chain appears in the sequencing data of a study of T cells in localized non-small cell lung cancer. Trimming pared 6 bases from V and 3 bases from J, leaving 11 bases between. Germline lookup yields CDR1 MNHGY and CDR2 SAAAGT. This CDR3 spans 14 amino acids. Study-level points and caveats: Of the top 100 tumor clones, median roughly 55 were in adjacent lung, approximately 28 among its top 100. Longer survival (overall) was linked to higher T cell density in blood. Adjacent uninvolved lung had the highest clonality, suggesting focused antigen responses.

Sequencing used immunoSEQ multiplex PCR; TCRdb keeps in-frame clones, though not all of them. The sample has thousands of clones, roughly 20% seen once; the top ten hold over 15%. In regard to this clone: Antigen unknown.

The TCR was taken from a man aged 35-75 years with stage II lung adenocarcinoma. Sequencing was performed on lung tumor tissue, taken before any cancer treatment. The chain links TRBV6-8 to TRBJ2-2; D is undetermined. DNA for the CDR3: TGTGCCAGCAGCCCCTCCCGCCACACCGGGGAGCTGTTTTTT. Its translation is CASSPSRHTGELFF.